The 29 T cell receptor beta chains presented below share a single source sample, sequenced in a study of CD8 T cells in ankylosing spondylitis. TCRdb re-called the 5' RACE reads with MiXCR, one entry per CDR3 protein. The sample has under 200,000 distinct CDR3 sequences; roughly 10% are singletons. Sequencing was carried out using blood, either unsorted or a sorted T cell fraction (not recorded which). The source of these receptors is a male donor with ankylosing spondylitis or in good health (not recorded which).

This clonotype was detected a few times. This chain uses TRBV18 with TRBJ1-3; 7 bases agree with TRBD1. CDR1 is KGHSH and CDR2 is LQKENI in the germline V gene. Trimming at V came to 6 bases and at J to 1 base, leaving 9 bases not matched to a gene. The CDR3 runs 16 residues. The DNA for the CDR3 is TGTGCCAGCTCGTCCCGCGACAGGGTGTCTGGAAACACCATATATTTT. Protein: CASSSRDRVSGNTIYF. The full variable domain, completed using reference TRBV18 and TRBJ1-3, is NAGVMQNPRHLVRRRGQEARLRCSPMKGHSHVYWYRQLPEEGLKFMVYLQKENIIDESGMPKERFSAEFPKEGPSILRIQQVVRGDSAAYFCASSSRDRVSGNTIYFGEGSWLTVV.

The table lists this clonotype with many counts. The chain is built from TRBV11-2 and TRBJ2-2; D might be TRBD1 (5 bases). Germline-derived CDR1 and CDR2 are SGHAT and FQNNGV. The CDR3 loop spans 16 amino acids. V lost 4 bases and J lost 6, with 18 bases in between. The CDR3 coding sequence is TGTGCCAGCAGCTCGCTCTCAAGCTTCAGGGCCGGGGAGCTGTTTTTT. Translation gives CASSSLSSFRAGELFF.

This clonotype has more than one count but fewer than ten. The V gene is TRBV7-9, the J gene TRBJ2-3; 9 bases line up with TRBD2. CDR3 length: 17 residues. Germline V gene sequence: CDR1 SEHNR, CDR2 FQNEAQ (reference sequence). Losses at the gene ends were 3 bases for V and 5 bases for J; bases not matched to a gene: 12. CDR3 loop: CASSFWGPSGAEDTQYF. Written as DNA, the CDR3 is TGTGCCAGCAGCTTTTGGGGGCCTAGCGGGGCGGAAGATACGCAGTATTTT.

This clonotype was seen a few times. This chain joins TRBV6-1 and TRBJ2-3, with TRBD2 matching over 8 bases. The CDR3 is made up of 14 amino acids. With 7 bases clipped from V and 2 bases from J, the junction kept 5 bases outside the gene matches. Germline V gene sequence: CDR1 MNHNS, CDR2 SASEGT. The chain's CDR3 is CASTDSGATDTQYF. The CDR3, as DNA: TGTGCCAGCACCGATAGCGGGGCCACAGATACGCAGTATTTT.

This clonotype was seen repeatedly, ten times or more. V usage is TRBV7-8 and J usage is TRBJ1-4; 7 bases fit TRBD1. CDR1 and CDR2 from the germline V gene are SGHVS and FQNEAQ. CDR3 length: 14 residues. The V and J ends lost 5 bases and 7 bases, in that order; junction bases with no gene match: 7. The CDR3 DNA reads as TGTGCCAGCAGCAGGGACAGTGTTGGTGAAAAACTGTTTTTT. It codes for CASSRDSVGEKLFF.

This clonotype was recorded many times. The chain employs TRBV4-3 and TRBJ1-6, with unresolved D. The V and J ends lost 0 bases and 6 bases respectively, with 9 bases between them. Germline lookup yields CDR1 LGHNA and CDR2 YSLEER. The CDR3 runs to 15 residues. Here the CDR3 reads CASSQDWQSNSPLHF. The CDR3 DNA reads TGCGCCAGCAGCCAAGATTGGCAGAGTAATTCACCCCTCCACTTT.

There are many counts of this clonotype. V is TRBV2 and J is TRBJ1-1, with 8 bases that match TRBD1. The germline V gene has CDR1 SNHLY and CDR2 FYNNEI. There are 14 residues in the CDR3. Trimming removed 5 bases from V and 0 bases from J; junction bases left unmatched: 2. The DNA of the CDR3 is TGTGCCAGCAGTTCGGACAGGGTGAACACTGAAGCTTTCTTT. As protein: CASSSDRVNTEAFF.

This clonotype was seen repeatedly, ten times or more. The chain carries TRBV12-3 or TRBV12-4 and TRBJ1-1; D gene uncertain. This CDR3 is 11 amino acids long. V was pared by 5 bases and J by 8 bases, with 9 bases between. This chain's CDR3 is CASSPSTEAFF. The DNA of the CDR3 is TGTGCCAGCAGTCCATCGACAGAAGCTTTCTTT.

This clonotype was counted ten times or more. The V call is TRBV5-1, the J call TRBJ2-3, with TRBD1 as a possible D gene (5 bases). The CDR3 sequence is 14 residues long. Germline assignment: CDR1 SGHRS and CDR2 YFSETQ. Trimming took 4 bases from V and 6 from J, leaving 15 bases between them. Here the CDR3 DNA reads TGCGCCAGCAGCCCTCGACAGTTAGGGGATACGCAGTATTTT. Amino acids: CASSPRQLGDTQYF. The whole variable domain, remainder taken from reference TRBV5-1 and TRBJ2-3, is KAGVTQTPRYLIKTRGQQVTLSCSPISGHRSVSWYQQTPGQGLQFLFEYFSETQRNKGNFPGRFSGRQFSNSRSEMNVSTLELGDSALYLCASSPRQLGDTQYFGPGTRLTVL.

This clonotype was recorded at least ten times. This chain joins TRBV5-1 and TRBJ2-3; 8 bases align to TRBD1. The V gene's germline CDR1 is SGHRS and CDR2 YFSETQ. The CDR3 spans 15 residues. The V gene end was trimmed by 4 bases and the J gene end by 5 bases; junction bases not matched to a gene: 9. The CDR3 is CASSRMDRVEDTQYF. For the CDR3, the DNA is TGCGCCAGCAGCCGTATGGACAGGGTAGAAGATACGCAGTATTTT. The whole variable domain, remainder taken from reference TRBV5-1 and TRBJ2-3, is KAGVTQTPRYLIKTRGQQVTLSCSPISGHRSVSWYQQTPGQGLQFLFEYFSETQRNKGNFPGRFSGRQFSNSRSEMNVSTLELGDSALYLCASSRMDRVEDTQYFGPGTRLTVL.

This clonotype was detected many times. The chain joins TRBV12-3 or TRBV12-4 to TRBJ1-2; 11 nucleotides align to TRBD1. This CDR3 has 14 amino acids. V trimming: 5 bases; J trimming: 7 bases; junction bases outside the gene matches: 6. The CDR3 reads CASSPGQGAGGYTF. The CDR3 nucleotides are TGTGCCAGCAGTCCTGGACAGGGGGCGGGTGGCTACACCTTC.

This chain links TRBV18 with TRBJ2-7; the match to TRBD2 covers 11 bases. The V segment lost 2 bases and the J segment 5 bases; nucleotides outside the gene matches: 5. Germline lookup yields CDR1 KGHSH and CDR2 LQKENI. There are 15 residues in the CDR3. The DNA of the CDR3 is TGTGCCAGCTCACCAAATAGCGGGAGGGCCGACGAGCAGTACTTC. Its protein product is CASSPNSGRADEQYF.

This clonotype occurred many times. The chain is built from TRBV20-1 and TRBJ2-2; unclear D gene. Germline CDR1 and CDR2: DFQATT and SNEGSKA (reference sequence). The length of the CDR3 is 13 residues. Trimming stripped 2 bases from V and 4 bases from J, with 8 bases between. Written as DNA, the CDR3 is TGCAGTGCTAGACCCGTGGGCACCGGGGAGCTGTTTTTT. Its protein is CSARPVGTGELFF.

This clonotype was observed at least ten times. V and J are TRBV27 and TRBJ2-7; D is unclear. Per germline, CDR1 MNHEY and CDR2 SMNVEV (reference sequence). CDR3 length: 13 amino acids. The V gene lost 2 bases and the J gene lost 2 bases, with 7 bases spanning the gap. CDR3: CASSLGPTYEQYF. The DNA of the CDR3 is TGTGCCAGCAGTTTAGGCCCTACCTACGAGCAGTACTTC.

This clonotype was counted at least ten times. The gene calls are TRBV5-1 and TRBJ1-5; 8 bases agree with TRBD1. V trimming: 4 bases; J trimming: 4 bases; junction bases outside the gene matches: 7. Germline V lookup: CDR1 SGHRS, CDR2 YFSETQ. The CDR3 sequence is 15 residues long. This chain's CDR3 is CASSAGQGLNQPQHF. In DNA, the CDR3 is TGCGCCAGCAGCGCCGGACAGGGTTTGAATCAGCCCCAGCATTTT.

The chain links TRBV12-3 or TRBV12-4 to TRBJ1-1; D remains ambiguous. V was trimmed by 7 bases and J by 0 bases, leaving 12 bases between them. The length of the CDR3 is 14 residues. CDR3 amino acids: CASNVGGLNTEAFF. In DNA form, the CDR3 reads TGTGCCAGCAACGTCGGAGGTTTGAACACTGAAGCTTTCTTT.

Ten or more counts support this clonotype. The chain links TRBV28 to TRBJ1-1, with D uncertain. The CDR3 is made up of 14 amino acids. In germline, CDR1 is MDHEN, CDR2 SYDVKM. Deletions cut 1 base from V and 1 base from J, with 7 bases between. CDR3 in DNA: TGTGCCAGCAGTTTATTATCCGGGAACACTGAAGCTTTCTTT. This codes for CASSLLSGNTEAFF. Variable domain in full (rest from reference TRBV28 and TRBJ1-1): DVKVTQSSRYLVKRTGEKVFLECVQDMDHENMFWYRQDPGLGLRLIYFSYDVKMKEKGDIPEGYSVSREKKERFSLILESASTNQTSMYLCASSLLSGNTEAFFGQGTRLTVV.

The chain is built from TRBV4-2 and TRBJ2-2; 7 bases are shared with TRBD2. This CDR3 comprises 18 residues. CDR1 is LGHNA, CDR2 YNFKEQ, per germline. Germline trimming cut 1 base from V and 0 bases from J; bases unmatched to any gene: 8. The DNA for the CDR3 is TGTGCCAGCAGCCAAGTTCGTCGCGGGGGTTCGAACACCGGGGAGCTGTTTTTT. This codes for CASSQVRRGGSNTGELFF.

This clonotype was found many times. The chain has TRBV3-1 and TRBJ2-2; D is undetermined. Germline V lookup: CDR1 LGHDT, CDR2 YNNKEL (reference sequence). V shed 1 base and J shed 2 bases, with 5 bases lying between them. CDR3 size: 14 residues. The CDR3 here is CASSQARNTGELFF. The CDR3 DNA follows: TGTGCCAGCAGCCAAGCTAGAAACACCGGGGAGCTGTTTTTT. The entire variable domain, with the rest obtained from reference TRBV3-1 and TRBJ2-2, is as follows: DTAVSQTPKYLVTQMGNDKSIKCEQNLGHDTMYWYKQDSKKFLKIMFSYNNKELIINETVPNRFSPKSPDKAHLNLHINSLELGDSAVYFCASSQARNTGELFFGEGSRLTVL.

This clonotype was seen many times. This sequence joins TRBV5-4 and TRBJ2-5, with D possibly matching TRBD1 (7 bases). Germline V CDR1 and CDR2: SGHNT, YYREEE (reference sequence). The ends were cut back, 0 bases at V and 2 bases at J, with 14 bases in the middle. There are 16 residues in the CDR3. The DNA for the CDR3 is TGTGCCAGCAGCTTGGAATGGAGGGACAGACAAGAGACCCAGTACTTC. This codes for CASSLEWRDRQETQYF.

This clonotype occurred many times. This sequence joins TRBV24-1 and TRBJ2-7; perhaps D is TRBD1 or TRBD2 (5 bases each). Trimming stripped 3 bases from V and 2 bases from J, with 10 bases between. Germline CDR1 reads KGHDR; CDR2 reads SFDVKD. The CDR3 runs to 14 residues. CDR3 coding DNA: TGTGCCACCAGTGATCGGGACGGACCCTACGAGCAGTACTTC. Translated, it gives CATSDRDGPYEQYF.

This clonotype was counted a few times. The chain employs TRBV9 and TRBJ2-5, with D possibly matching TRBD2 (7 bases). The CDR3 contains 17 residues. In germline, CDR1 is SGDLS, CDR2 YYNGEE. The germline V and J ends were trimmed by 0 bases and 0 bases, with 15 bases remaining between them. CDR3 in amino acids: CASSVGWAGAYQETQYF. The CDR3 DNA reads as TGTGCCAGCAGCGTAGGGTGGGCGGGGGCTTACCAAGAGACCCAGTACTTC.

There are many counts of this clonotype. The chain is built from TRBV6-2 or TRBV6-3 and TRBJ2-7, with TRBD2 identical over 9 bases. Germline V CDR1 and CDR2: MNHEY, SVGEGT. The CDR3 sequence is 15 residues long. V shed 6 bases and J 5 bases; nucleotides not matched to a gene: 11. The CDR3 spells CASSRSLAGTHEQYF. CDR3 DNA: TGTGCCAGCAGCAGATCTCTAGCGGGGACCCACGAGCAGTACTTC.

This clonotype was counted many times. The V call is TRBV29-1, the J call TRBJ2-7; the match to TRBD1 covers 7 bases. The V segment lost 6 bases and the J segment 2 bases; nucleotides outside the gene matches: 13. The germline CDR1 and CDR2 sequences are SQVTM and ANQGSEA. The CDR3 spans 15 residues. CDR3 bases: TGCAGCGTCGCGATCTCGGGACAGTCCCCCTACGAGCAGTACTTC. It is translated as CSVAISGQSPYEQYF.

The rearrangement joins TRBV27 to TRBJ2-3; 9 positions match TRBD2. Germline CDR1 is MNHEY and CDR2 is SMNVEV (reference sequence). V lost 5 bases to trimming and J lost 1 base; unmatched junction nucleotides: 7. The CDR3 covers 16 residues. CDR3 nucleotides: TGTGCCAGCAGTCCCATAAGCGGGGGGCGCACAGATACGCAGTATTTT. Protein product: CASSPISGGRTDTQYF.

This clonotype was counted at least ten times. This chain joins TRBV19 and TRBJ1-5, with a tentative D call TRBD1 (5 bases). Between the trimmed V and J ends, which lost 7 bases and 6 bases, there was a span of 13 bases. The CDR3 sequence is 13 residues long. Germline V gene lookup returns CDR1 LNHDA and CDR2 SQIVND (reference sequence). The CDR3 nucleotides are TGTGCCAGTAACGGGGGGAAGGGTCAGCCCCAGCATTTT. Encoded protein: CASNGGKGQPQHF.

This clonotype was observed a few times. The chain is built from TRBV4-3 and TRBJ2-7; D unclear. The CDR3 length is 13 residues. The V gene lost 1 base and the J gene lost 4 bases, with 8 bases spanning the gap. Looked up from germline, CDR1 is LGHNA and CDR2 is YSLEER. The CDR3 DNA reads as TGCGCCAGCAGCCAAGGACCTGGGTACGAGCAGTACTTC. Translating gives CASSQGPGYEQYF.

This clonotype came up many times. J is TRBJ2-7 and V is TRBV5-5; TRBD2 agrees at 7 bases. Germline CDR1 and CDR2: SGHKS and YYEKEE (reference sequence). This CDR3 is built from 15 residues. V trimming: 5 bases; J trimming: 0 bases; junction bases outside the gene matches: 8. CDR3 protein: CASRFSRGDSYEQYF. The CDR3 DNA reads TGTGCCAGCAGATTCAGTCGGGGGGACTCCTACGAGCAGTACTTC.

This clonotype was counted at least ten times. V and J are TRBV5-1 and TRBJ1-4, with D possibly being TRBD1 (5 bases). This CDR3 region has 16 residues. V was clipped by 3 bases and J by 3 bases, with 15 bases between them. Germline V CDR1 and CDR2: SGHRS, YFSETQ. The CDR3 is CASSSQPRGSNEKLFF. CDR3 nucleotides: TGCGCCAGCAGCTCACAGCCACGGGGCTCTAATGAAAAACTGTTTTTT.